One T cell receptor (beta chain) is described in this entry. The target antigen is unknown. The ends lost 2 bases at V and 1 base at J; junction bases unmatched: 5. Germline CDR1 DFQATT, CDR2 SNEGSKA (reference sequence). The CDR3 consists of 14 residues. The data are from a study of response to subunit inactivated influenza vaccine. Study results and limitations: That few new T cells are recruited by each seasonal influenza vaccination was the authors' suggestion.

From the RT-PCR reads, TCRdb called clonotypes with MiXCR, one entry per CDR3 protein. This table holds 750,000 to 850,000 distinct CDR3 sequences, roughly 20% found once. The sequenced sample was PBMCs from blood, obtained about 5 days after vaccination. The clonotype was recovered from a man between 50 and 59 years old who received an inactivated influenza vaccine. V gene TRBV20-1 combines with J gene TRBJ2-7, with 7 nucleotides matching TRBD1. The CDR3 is CSARQQGISYEQYF. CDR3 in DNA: TGCAGTGCTAGACAACAGGGGATTTCCTACGAGCAGTACTTC.